This record looks at one TCR beta chain sequence and its context. Its recognized antigen is unknown. No clone much larger than this one lies a single base away; base qualities are absent. The data stem from a study of T cell responses to AZD1222 COVID-19 vaccine (dated by TCRdb to the early 2020s). Regarding the study in general: Because spike-specific TCR depth and breadth did not differ between the two schedules, AZD1222 recipients who got a second dose at roughly 4 weeks were pooled with those who got a second dose at roughly 12 weeks. A total of over 230 trial participants underwent TCR sequencing, of whom 207 received two doses of AZD1222 and some 26 received two doses of the MenACWY control vaccine. Trial participants were enrolled by age into 18-55, 56-69 and 70-plus year subgroups, with about 150, 28 and 57 TCR-sequenced participants respectively. What the work shows at the level of the full study, not this receptor alone: Reportedly, almost half of the unique spike-specific TCRs recognized epitopes lying outside the regions that are mutated in the B.1.351 and B.1.1.7 variants. In the small 56-69-year group, the increase in depth fell short of significance, most likely because of low power. Vaccine-associated CD4 TCRs spanned the whole spike protein, with dominant responses in regions 160-218 and 743-854. Most participants were white British and females outnumbered males, and the authors suggested that clonal diversity may have been underestimated. Conclusions about previously exposed vaccinees were limited because only six AZD1222 recipients were SARS-CoV-2 seropositive at baseline. Because no day 14 peak-response samples were available, repertoires were characterized only after the peak T cell response. After two AZD1222 doses, both the breadth and the depth of spike-specific TCRs were significantly higher than at day 0 and than in MenACWY recipients.

CDR1 and CDR2, per the germline V gene, are MNHEY and SVGAGI. Including cysteine and phenylalanine, the CDR3 has 15 amino acids. Only the CDR3 part of the read is kept: 45 bases, read in frame from the first base. The germline ends are 15 bases apart after V is trimmed by 5 bases and J by 2 bases. The CDR3 regions of human TCRbeta chains were subjected to immunosequencing. The study's own analysis went as follows. Repertoire TCRs were checked for matches against a reference library of SARS-CoV-2-specific TCRs that had been generated using the MIRA antigen-specificity platform. Breadth was defined as the fraction of unique TCRs that were SARS-CoV-2-associated. Depth was defined as the fraction of total T cells that were SARS-CoV-2-associated. Using the MIRA data, each spike-specific TCR was mapped to the spike region that the TCR reacts to and placed in a CD4 or CD8 class. Log10-transformed breadth and depth values were compared by one-way ANOVA with Sidak's multiple comparisons tests. TCRdb provides this immuneACCESS table in a form limited to in-frame rearrangements. Some clones are lacking; in checked studies, under half of them reflect an unresolved V gene, and why the rest are absent is not known. V, J and clone size are taken as reported in that table, and D and trimming were inferred from the DNA itself. Here the sample has about 130,000 clones; over 85% occur a single time. 5% to 6.5% of the sample goes to the ten largest clones.

Reading the label with the study, this specimen's time point is: baseline before first vaccination. Vaccinee samples came from UK trials COV001 and COV002, including a single-blind randomized controlled phase 2/3 trial of AZD1222 (ChAdOx1 nCoV-19) in healthy adults. For TCRbeta chain sequencing, PBMC samples from trial participants were taken at day 0 and at day 28 after the second dose. Recombination connected TRBV6-5 to TRBJ1-1, with the identity of the D gene unclear. Sequencing was performed on peripheral blood, taken on day 0 of AZD1222 vaccination. The TCR comes from an adult in good health. The CDR3 corresponds to CASSPYPLGNTEAFF. The DNA sequence is given as TGTGCCAGCAGTCCGTACCCACTCGGCAACACTGAAGCTTTCTTT.